This TCR beta chain originates from a study of blood T cell repertoires in COVID-19 (dated by TCRdb to about 2020). With respect to the entire study: Collaborator samples came from the United States, Italy and Spain and covered acute and convalescent phases of COVID-19. The prospective study material was composed of cDNA or gDNA derived from T cells, B-cell-depleted T cells, or PBMCs. Subjects who had been exposed to COVID-19, were actively infected with it, or had recovered from it provided the deeply sampled blood TCRbeta repertoires that made up the dataset. The repertoires were released in a freely available public database intended as a resource for research on the immune response to SARS-CoV-2. Samples came from the ongoing ImmuneRACE study (first 160 participants) plus 1,254 subjects from 6 global collaborators. Nearly every sample came with metadata listing a de-identified subject ID, COVID-19 status, age in years and sex. HLA class I and class II types, where available, came from metadata supplied by the sample provider rather than from assay-based typing. The paper's findings and limits, for the study overall: How much clinical and demographic metadata was included differed by source and by participant, and the metadata was provided uncurated.

In Seattle, one collaborating source enrolled patients while the infection was active and tracked those patients longitudinally over the course of disease. The collaborating institutions used their own protocols to collect whole blood in K2EDTA tubes. For TCRbeta analysis, collaborators shipped samples as frozen whole blood, isolated PBMCs, or DNA extracted from either of those sample types. Trimming takes 4 bases off V and 6 bases off J; junction bases not matched to a gene: 6. Reading the germline V gene gives CDR1 KGHSH and CDR2 LQKENI. The CDR3 measures 14 amino acids from cysteine to phenylalanine. CDR3 DNA only is kept here, 42 bases in frame from base 1. A single count supports this clone. Its antigen remains undetermined. No base qualities exist here, and no much larger clone lies one base off it. TCRbeta CDR3 regions were amplified from genomic DNA by means of the immunoSEQ Assay, a bias-controlled multiplex PCR. Concerning the study's data processing: The number of nucleated cells in each sample was estimated by amplification of reference gene primers within the assay. To quantify the absolute abundance of each unique TCRbeta CDR3 rearrangement, sequence reads were collapsed and filtered. Productive Simpson clonality was computed per sample as the square root of Simpson's diversity index over productive rearrangements. TCRdb's version of the immuneACCESS table is confined to in-frame rearrangements and falls short of the full clone set. An unresolved V gene accounts for under half of the shortfall where checked; the remainder is of unknown origin. V and J calls and clone size follow that table, whereas D and trimming were derived from the DNA. The sample profile shows over 55,000 clones; about 80% of them were found once. The ten biggest clones cover roughly 10% of the sample.

The sample was peripheral blood. The sequence is built from TRBV18 and TRBJ2-1; 7 junctional bases match TRBD1. This sequence was found in a man in his forties or fifties with COVID-19, enrolled during active disease. The CDR3 corresponds to CASSHPDRLNEQFF. Read as DNA, the sequence is TGTGCCAGCTCACACCCGGACAGGCTCAATGAGCAGTTCTTC.